The entry that follows covers one TCR beta chain sequence. This sample is drawn from a study of shared T cell receptors in the human thymus. The table came from immunoSEQ multiplex PCR; TCRdb's copy has only in-frame clones and leaves some out. Here the sample spans just under 550,000 clones, roughly 74% being singletons. Trimming shortened V by 7 bases and J by 4 bases, and 11 bases separated the two germline ends. This CDR3 is 13 amino acids long. Germline loops: CDR1 MNHEY, CDR2 SMNVEV (reference sequence). These sequences were also reported in another study, on human thymus T cells. This second report adds: Healthy Finnish infants undergoing corrective surgery for congenital heart defects were the donors. Resections from corrective heart surgery supplied the thymus tissue. Apparent bias marked the V and J gene usage of thymic and blood repertoires. Related research has reported that thymic repertoires overlap highly among unrelated individuals.

The rearrangement joins TRBV27 to TRBJ1-3; D may be TRBD1 (5 bases). The sequencing sample was made of thymocytes. This clonotype was sampled from a boy under two years old with a congenital heart defect. The CDR3 nucleotides read TGTGCCAGCATGGGGGGTGAAGGAAACACCATATATTTT. Its protein product is CASMGGEGNTIYF.